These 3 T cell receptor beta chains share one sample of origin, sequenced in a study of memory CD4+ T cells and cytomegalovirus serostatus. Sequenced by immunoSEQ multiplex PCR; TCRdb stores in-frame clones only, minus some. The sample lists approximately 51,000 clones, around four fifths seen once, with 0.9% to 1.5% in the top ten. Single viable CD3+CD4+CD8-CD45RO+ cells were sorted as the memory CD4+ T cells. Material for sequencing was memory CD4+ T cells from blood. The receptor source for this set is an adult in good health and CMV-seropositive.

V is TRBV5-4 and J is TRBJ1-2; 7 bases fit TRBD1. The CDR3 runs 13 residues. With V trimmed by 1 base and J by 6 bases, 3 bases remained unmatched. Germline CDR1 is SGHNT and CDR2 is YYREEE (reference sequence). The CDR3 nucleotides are TGTGCCAGCAGCTTGACAGGGGTGGATGGCTACACCTTC. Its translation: CASSLTGVDGYTF.

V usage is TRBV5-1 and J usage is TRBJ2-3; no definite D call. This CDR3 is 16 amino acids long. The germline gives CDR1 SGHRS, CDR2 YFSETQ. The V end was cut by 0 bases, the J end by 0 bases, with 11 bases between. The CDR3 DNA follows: TGCGCCAGCAGCTTGGGAACAGTCCCTAGCACAGATACGCAGTATTTT. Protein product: CASSLGTVPSTDTQYF.

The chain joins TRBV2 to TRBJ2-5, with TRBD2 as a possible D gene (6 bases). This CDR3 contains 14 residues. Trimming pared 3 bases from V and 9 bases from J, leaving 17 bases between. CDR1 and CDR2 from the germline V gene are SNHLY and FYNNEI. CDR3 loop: CASSETGRGMAQYF. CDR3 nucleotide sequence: TGTGCCAGCAGTGAGACGGGGCGGGGAATGGCCCAGTACTTC.